The 26 T cell receptor beta chains reported below all come from one sample, sequenced in a study of blood T cells in healthy people across ages. Combining a sample-barcoded 5' primer with a J-beta primer mix, a second PCR ran for 7 to 11 cycles. TCRdb redid the calling of the 5' RACE reads with MiXCR, one entry per CDR3 protein. This table holds hundreds of thousands of distinct CDR3 sequences, approximately 21% found once. Sequencing input: blood. The receptors shown here come from a man between 65 and 85 years old in good health.

This clonotype was counted ten times or more. The V call is TRBV7-9, the J call TRBJ1-5; a possible D gene is TRBD1 (6 bases). V lost 7 bases and J 4 bases, leaving 11 bases between the germline ends. Looked up from germline, CDR1 is SEHNR and CDR2 is FQNEAQ (reference sequence). This CDR3 is built from 13 residues. In nucleotides, the CDR3 is TGTGCCAGCAAAGGGGGGGTGAATCAGCCCCAGCATTTT. This encodes CASKGGVNQPQHF.

The V gene is TRBV3-1, the J gene TRBJ2-7; D might be TRBD2 (5 bases). The CDR3 totals 15 residues. V lost 6 bases to trimming and J lost 0 bases, with 15 bases between them. The germline CDR1 and CDR2 sequences are LGHDT and YNNKEL (reference sequence). CDR3 bases: TGTGCCAGCAGTCCAAGACTGGGGAGCTCCTACGAGCAGTACGTC. Translating it yields CASSPRLGSSYEQYV.

The chain links TRBV7-8 to TRBJ2-5, with 8 bases fitting TRBD1. With V trimmed by 0 bases and J by 5 bases, 8 bases remained unmatched. The CDR3 consists of 16 residues. From germline, CDR1 is SGHVS and CDR2 FQNEAQ. In DNA form, the CDR3 reads TGTGCCAGCAGCTTAGCGCGGCAGGGGGCGAGGGAGACCCAGTACTTC. Translating gives CASSLARQGARETQYF. Full variable domain (remainder filled in from reference TRBV7-8 and TRBJ2-5): GAGVSQSPRYKVAKRGQDVALRCDPISGHVSLFWYQQALGQGPEFLTYFQNEAQLDKSGLPSDRFFAERPEGSVSTLKIQRTQQEDSAVYLCASSLARQGARETQYFGPGTRLLVL.

The V gene is TRBV6-4, the J gene TRBJ1-1; a weak D match, TRBD1 (5 bases). Trimming removed 6 bases from V and 3 bases from J, with 20 bases in between. The germline V gene has CDR1 MRHNA and CDR2 SNTAGT. There are 16 residues in the CDR3. The CDR3 region is CASSDTHAAGHTEAFF. The DNA of the CDR3 is TGTGCCAGCAGCGACACCCACGCGGCAGGGCACACTGAAGCTTTCTTT.

This chain connects TRBV18 to TRBJ2-7; 7 positions match TRBD1. V gave up 4 bases and J gave up 5 bases; unmatched junction bases: 11. Germline V gives CDR1 KGHSH, CDR2 LQKENI. CDR3 length equals 15 residues. The CDR3 loop is CASSQRAGTENEQYV. CDR3 bases: TGTGCCAGCTCACAAAGAGCCGGGACAGAGAACGAGCAGTACGTC.

The V call is TRBV18, the J call TRBJ1-5; D gene ambiguous. V was clipped by 1 base and J by 6 bases, with 10 bases between them. CDR1 and CDR2 from the germline V gene are KGHSH and LQKENI. CDR3 size: 14 residues. The CDR3: CASSPRVGGQPQHF. CDR3 nucleotide sequence: TGTGCCAGCTCACCACGGGTGGGAGGTCAGCCCCAGCATTTT.

This clonotype was picked up a small number of times. The chain employs TRBV5-6 and TRBJ2-3; no definite D call. V was pared by 7 bases and J by 2 bases, with 17 bases between. Germline CDR1 is SGHDT and CDR2 is YYEEEE. This CDR3 is built from 15 residues. CDR3 in DNA: TGTGCCAGCGACTCATTCTTACGGAACACAGATACGCAGTATTTT. Amino acids: CASDSFLRNTDTQYF.

This clonotype was seen a few times. V and J are TRBV7-2 and TRBJ1-6; D is uncertain. Germline loops: CDR1 SGHTA, CDR2 FQGNSA. Trimming pared 1 base from V and 7 bases from J, leaving 5 bases between. This CDR3 has 13 residues. CDR3 DNA sequence: TGTGCCAGCAGCTTAGACAGAAATTCACCCCTCCACTTT. Its protein product is CASSLDRNSPLHF.

This clonotype was found a few times. V and J are TRBV6-4 and TRBJ2-1; a possible D gene is TRBD2 (6 bases). The CDR3 length is 18 residues. Per germline, CDR1 MRHNA and CDR2 SNTAGT. V was pared by 5 bases and J by 0 bases, with 20 bases between. CDR3 in amino acids: CASSKNAFSGFSYNEQFF. The CDR3, as DNA: TGTGCCAGCAGTAAAAACGCATTTAGCGGTTTCTCCTACAATGAGCAGTTCTTC.

This clonotype was seen only a few times. The chain joins TRBV18 to TRBJ2-7; 11 positions agree with TRBD1. The CDR3 consists of 15 residues. V was clipped by 6 bases and J by 3 bases; unmatched bases: 7. CDR1 and CDR2 (germline): KGHSH, LQKENI. The CDR3 sequence: CASSPVGTGGYEQYF. DNA of the CDR3: TGTGCCAGCTCCCCAGTAGGGACAGGGGGCTACGAGCAGTACTTC.

The V gene is TRBV12-3 or TRBV12-4, the J gene TRBJ2-2; 9 bases align to TRBD1. The CDR3 consists of 15 residues. Losses at the gene ends were 6 bases for V and 5 bases for J; bases not matched to a gene: 7. The CDR3, as DNA: TGTGCCAGCAGGACGGGACAGGGCATAACCGGGGAGCTGTTTTTT. Amino acids: CASRTGQGITGELFF.

The rearrangement links TRBV7-2 to TRBJ1-1; D gene unclear. V lost 1 base and J 1 base, leaving 19 bases between the germline ends. The CDR3 contains 18 residues. Germline loops: CDR1 SGHTA, CDR2 FQGNSA. CDR3 residues: CASSLVLGFLGKNTEAFF. CDR3 in DNA: TGTGCCAGCAGCTTAGTTCTGGGTTTTTTAGGGAAGAACACTGAAGCTTTCTTT. The whole variable domain, remainder taken from reference TRBV7-2 and TRBJ1-1, is GAGVSQSPSNKVTEKGKDVELRCDPISGHTALYWYRQSLGQGLEFLIYFQGNSAPDKSGLPSDRFSAERTGGSVSTLTIQRTQQEDSAVYLCASSLVLGFLGKNTEAFFGQGTRLTVV.

The genes are TRBV12-3 or TRBV12-4 and TRBJ2-7; D is unresolved. The CDR3 runs 13 residues. With 2 bases removed from V and 6 bases from J, the gap between germline ends came to 11 bases. The CDR3 region is CASSLKTSGEQYV. DNA of the CDR3: TGTGCCAGCAGTTTAAAGACCAGTGGCGAGCAGTACGTC.

This sequence joins TRBV20-1 and TRBJ2-3, with unresolved D. CDR3 length: 13 amino acids. The V gene lost 3 bases and the J gene lost 2 bases, with 9 bases spanning the gap. Germline V gene lookup returns CDR1 DFQATT and CDR2 SNEGSKA (reference sequence). DNA of the CDR3: TGCAGTGCTAGCATGGTGGCCACAGATACGCAGTATTTT. This codes for CSASMVATDTQYF.

The chain uses TRBV6-1 and TRBJ1-1; D is perhaps TRBD1 (5 bases). The V and J ends lost 3 bases and 1 base respectively, with 15 bases between them. Looked up from germline, CDR1 is MNHNS and CDR2 is SASEGT. The length of the CDR3 is 16 residues. CDR3 sequence (DNA): TGTGCCAGCAGTGATCCTTTCGGGGGTCAGAACACTGAAGCTTTCTTT. Translation: CASSDPFGGQNTEAFF.

The table lists this clonotype with a few counts. The chain combines TRBV28 with TRBJ2-7; the match to TRBD2 covers 8 bases. This CDR3 has 15 amino acids. V gave up 2 bases and J gave up 4 bases; unmatched junction bases: 7. Germline CDR1 MDHEN, CDR2 SYDVKM. This CDR3 reads CASSLGPLADYEQYV. The CDR3 DNA sequence: TGTGCCAGCAGTTTAGGTCCACTAGCGGATTACGAGCAGTACGTC.

This rearrangement joins TRBV29-1 to TRBJ1-3, with D unclear. This CDR3 comprises 10 residues. Germline loops: CDR1 SQVTM, CDR2 ANQGSEA. V shed 3 bases and J shed 9 bases, with 6 bases lying between them. CDR3 residues: CSVDTGTIYF. Here the CDR3 DNA reads TGCAGCGTTGATACGGGCACCATATATTTT. Full variable domain (outside the CDR3, taken from reference TRBV29-1 and TRBJ1-3): SAVISQKPSRDICQRGTSLTIQCQVDSQVTMMFWYRQQPGQSLTLIATANQGSEATYESGFVIDKFPISRPNLTFSTLTVSNMSPEDSSIYLCSVDTGTIYFGEGSWLTVV.

This chain links TRBV24-1 with TRBJ2-5; TRBD2 matches at 11 bases. V shed 9 bases and J 4 bases; nucleotides not matched to a gene: 6. Looked up from germline, CDR1 is KGHDR and CDR2 is SFDVKD. This CDR3 is 14 amino acids long. DNA of the CDR3: TGTGCCACCTCGGAAGGACTAGCGGGAGAGACCCAGTACTTC. It specifies CATSEGLAGETQYF.

This chain links TRBV2 with TRBJ1-1; possible D gene TRBD1, 5 bases. Trimming pared 2 bases from V and 5 bases from J, leaving 18 bases between. CDR1 SNHLY and CDR2 FYNNEI come from the germline V gene. The CDR3 spans 16 residues. The CDR3, as DNA: TGTGCCAGCAGTGAACTTCTGAGGGGCGCGGGTACTGAAGCTTTCTTT. Amino acids: CASSELLRGAGTEAFF.

The sample holds a few counts of this clonotype. This chain joins TRBV7-7 and TRBJ2-1, with 10 nucleotides matching TRBD2. The J segment lost 10 bases and the V segment lost 2 bases, leaving 5 bases of the junction unmatched. The CDR3 length is 14 residues. Per the germline V gene, CDR1 is SSHAT and CDR2 is FNYEAQ (reference sequence). DNA for the CDR3: TGTGCCAGCAGCTTAACAGCGGGGGGGGGAGAGCAGTTCTTC. Protein product: CASSLTAGGGEQFF.

This clonotype was seen only a few times. One end of the junction fails to match germline, which may point to a read error. V and J are TRBV2 and TRBJ1-6, with 7 bases matching TRBD1. The CDR3 is 15 amino acids. Germline V gene lookup returns CDR1 SNHLY and CDR2 FYNNEI. CDR3 DNA sequence: TGTGCCAGCAGTGCTCAGGGGGAGATTAATTCACTCCTCCACTTT. Encoded protein: CASSAQGEINSLLHF.

This clonotype was recorded only once. The V gene is TRBV3-1, the J gene TRBJ1-5; TRBD1 is a possible D gene (5 bases). This CDR3 has 15 amino acids. Trimming pared 4 bases from V and 3 bases from J, leaving 13 bases between. CDR1 LGHDT and CDR2 YNNKEL come from the germline V gene (reference sequence). The CDR3 is CASSPLRGDNQPQHF. The CDR3 bases are TGTGCCAGCAGCCCCCTTCGGGGGGACAATCAGCCCCAGCATTTT.

The table lists this clonotype with many counts. The genes are TRBV11-2 and TRBJ1-6, with TRBD1 as a possible D gene (5 bases). In germline, CDR1 is SGHAT, CDR2 FQNNGV. The CDR3 loop spans 15 amino acids. Deletions cut 3 bases from V and 0 bases from J, with 6 bases between. The CDR3 spells CASSLTDSYNSPLHF. The CDR3 bases are TGTGCCAGCAGCTTGACAGACTCCTATAATTCACCCCTCCACTTT.

The chain employs TRBV11-2 and TRBJ2-1; D uncertain. Trimming left V 5 bases short and J 4 bases short, with 9 bases between. This CDR3 has 13 amino acids. CDR1 and CDR2 from the germline V gene are SGHAT and FQNNGV. The CDR3 here is CASSPINYNEQFF. The CDR3 coding sequence is TGTGCCAGCAGCCCGATAAATTACAATGAGCAGTTCTTC.

This chain joins TRBV29-1 and TRBJ2-5; 10 nucleotides match TRBD1. Germline V gene lookup returns CDR1 SQVTM and CDR2 ANQGSEA. This CDR3 region has 14 residues. V gave up 1 base and J gave up 3 bases; unmatched junction bases: 2. The CDR3 protein is CSVEGTGGEETQYF. The CDR3 nucleotides are TGCAGCGTTGAAGGGACAGGGGGAGAAGAGACCCAGTACTTC.

The J gene is TRBJ2-5, the V gene TRBV4-2; no clear D gene. The CDR3 spans 15 residues. V shed 0 bases and J shed 2 bases, with 10 bases lying between them. Germline assignment: CDR1 LGHNA and CDR2 YNFKEQ. DNA for the CDR3: TGTGCCAGCAGCCAAGAGACCGGTAGACAAGAGACCCAGTACTTC. This codes for CASSQETGRQETQYF.